Below are 14 T cell receptor beta chains sequenced from a single sample in a study of STAT5B mutations in CD4+ large granular lymphocyte leukemia. Measured with immunoSEQ multiplex PCR; TCRdb has only the in-frame clones, and not every one. The sample has nearly 35,000 clones; about 90% are singletons. The sequenced sample was CD4+ T cells from blood buffy coats. The receptors stem from a human donor in good health.

This clone showed up just once. The CDR3 DNA reads TGCGCCAGCAGCTTGGGAGGGGTTGGCACTGAAGCTTTCTTT. Translation gives CASSLGGVGTEAFF. The chain is built from TRBV5-1 and TRBJ1-1; maybe TRBD1 (5 bases). This CDR3 is 14 amino acids long. V gave up 0 bases and J gave up 4 bases, with 10 bases separating them. The germline V gene has CDR1 SGHRS and CDR2 YFSETQ.

The gene calls are TRBV7-2 and TRBJ1-1, with D uncertain. The CDR3 length is 15 residues. Per germline, CDR1 SGHTA and CDR2 FQGNSA. Trimming removed 1 base at V and 0 bases at J, with 9 bases between. CDR3 DNA sequence: TGTGCCAGCAGCTTAGGGGCCCATGTGAACACTGAAGCTTTCTTT. Its translation: CASSLGAHVNTEAFF.

As DNA, the CDR3 is TGCGCCAGCAGCTCCGGACAGGGAGCTTTCTCCGAGCAGTACTTC. It codes for CASSSGQGAFSEQYF. The genes are TRBV5-1 and TRBJ2-5; TRBD1 aligns across 8 bases. The tail of the sequence fits TRBJ2-7 better, so the J call may be wrong. This CDR3 has 15 residues. The germline V gene has CDR1 SGHRS and CDR2 YFSETQ.

The V call is TRBV25-1, the J call TRBJ2-5; TRBD2 might be the D (7 bases). The CDR3 length is 15 residues. V was pared by 7 bases and J by 3 bases, with 18 bases between. Germline-derived CDR1 and CDR2 are MGHDK and SYGVNS. CDR3 loop: CASKRGGRTEETQYF. The DNA for the CDR3 is TGTGCCAGCAAAAGGGGGGGCCGGACGGAAGAGACCCAGTACTTC.

The rearrangement links TRBV7-9 to TRBJ2-5; TRBD1 might be the D (6 bases). This CDR3 has 15 amino acids. Looked up from germline, CDR1 is SEHNR and CDR2 is FQNEAQ (reference sequence). V was clipped by 5 bases and J by 3 bases, with 16 bases between them. CDR3 in amino acids: CASSPGAGGKETQYF. CDR3 DNA sequence: TGTGCCAGCAGCCCAGGGGCTGGGGGCAAAGAGACCCAGTACTTC.

V is TRBV28 and J is TRBJ1-2; possible D gene TRBD1, 5 bases. This CDR3 is 12 amino acids long. Trimming pared 11 bases from V and 4 bases from J, leaving 14 bases between. Germline lookup yields CDR1 MDHEN and CDR2 SYDVKM. The CDR3 region is CAGGGGGYGYTF. The CDR3 DNA follows: TGTGCCGGGGGGGGAGGCGGCTATGGCTACACCTTC.

The rearrangement links TRBV19 to TRBJ1-1; D perhaps matches TRBD1 (5 bases). Trimming left V 6 bases short and J 0 bases short, with 11 bases between. Germline loops: CDR1 LNHDA, CDR2 SQIVND (reference sequence). The CDR3 has 14 amino acids. The CDR3 reads CASRSGRMNTEAFF. The CDR3 bases are TGTGCCAGTAGATCGGGACGCATGAACACTGAAGCTTTCTTT.

The chain couples TRBV28 to TRBJ1-5, with unresolved D. V gave up 3 bases and J gave up 7 bases, with 4 bases separating them. The CDR3 runs to 11 residues. Germline CDR1 is MDHEN and CDR2 is SYDVKM. This chain's CDR3 is CASSFKQPQHF. CDR3 DNA: TGTGCCAGCAGTTTTAAACAGCCCCAGCATTTT.

This clone appeared a single time. J is TRBJ2-2 and V is TRBV5-1, with D tentatively TRBD2 (6 bases). The germline gives CDR1 SGHRS, CDR2 YFSETQ. The CDR3 is 17 amino acids. Trimming stripped 0 bases from V and 2 bases from J, with 14 bases between. The CDR3 bases are TGCGCCAGCAGCTTGGAGGCGGGACTGATAAACACCGGGGAGCTGTTTTTT. Its protein product is CASSLEAGLINTGELFF.

DNA of the CDR3: TGTGCCAGCAGCGAACGCACAGATACGCAGTATTTT. This codes for CASSERTDTQYF. The chain links TRBV9 to TRBJ2-3; D unresolved. The CDR3 is 12 residues long. Germline V lookup: CDR1 SGDLS, CDR2 YYNGEE. The V end lost 3 bases, the J end lost 1 base, and 3 bases lay between the germline ends.

The chain combines TRBV2 with TRBJ2-1; D is ambiguous. This CDR3 region has 15 residues. Germline CDR1 reads SNHLY; CDR2 reads FYNNEI. Trimming stripped 6 bases from V and 4 bases from J, with 16 bases between. The CDR3 DNA sequence: TGTGCCAGCAGGGCGACTGCGGTCCCTTACAATGAGCAGTTCTTC. Protein: CASRATAVPYNEQFF.

This chain joins TRBV18 and TRBJ1-1; TRBD1 is a possible D gene (5 bases). Trimming shortened V by 5 bases and J by 0 bases, and 16 bases separated the two germline ends. Germline V gives CDR1 KGHSH, CDR2 LQKENI. The CDR3 extends over 16 amino acids. As DNA, the CDR3 is TGTGCCAGCTCAACCCACGACAGCTCCTTGAACACTGAAGCTTTCTTT. It yields the protein CASSTHDSSLNTEAFF.

A few counts support this clone. This chain connects TRBV7-3 to TRBJ1-2; D unresolved. CDR1 is SGHTA, CDR2 FQGTGA, per germline. The CDR3 runs 13 residues. With 5 bases removed from V and 4 bases from J, the gap between germline ends came to 11 bases. CDR3 amino acids: CASSPGLLYGYTF. In DNA form, the CDR3 reads TGTGCCAGCAGCCCAGGCCTCCTCTATGGCTACACCTTC.

The rearrangement links TRBV10-3 to TRBJ2-7; TRBD1 aligns across 10 bases. CDR1 ENHRY and CDR2 SYGVKD come from the germline V gene. The CDR3 is 14 amino acids. With V trimmed by 4 bases and J by 3 bases, 3 bases remained unmatched. CDR3 DNA sequence: TGTGCCATCAGTGCTCGGGACAGGGGCTACGAGCAGTACTTC. It is translated as CAISARDRGYEQYF.